The rows below give T cell receptor beta chains drawn from one sample of a study of Graves' ophthalmopathy and Graves' hyperthyroidism. TCRdb independently ran MiXCR on the multiplex PCR reads; one entry per CDR3 protein. The table lists a few hundred thousand distinct CDR3 sequences, about two fifths of them singletons. The sequenced sample was peripheral blood or thyroid tissue (not recorded which). The receptors here all came from an adult man with Graves' hyperthyroidism. CDR3s include the opening cysteine and the closing phenylalanine or tryptophan. The D gene is left open where the match is weak. Clone size, where shown, is once, few, many, or a class for clones that have expanded.

v_gene	d_gene	j_gene	abundance	CDR3nt	CDR3aa
TRBV7-9	TRBD2	TRBJ2-7	.	TGTGCCAGCAGCTTCCGGTCCAACGGGGGGGAGCAGTACTTC	CASSFRSNGGEQYF
TRBV7-9	.	TRBJ1-2	many	TGTGCCAGCAGTACGGCTCCGAACGCGCGGGGCTACACCTTC	CASSTAPNARGYTF
TRBV11-2	.	TRBJ2-3	few	TGTGCCAGCAGCTTGGACTTAGAAGATACGCAGTATTTT	CASSLDLEDTQYF
TRBV30	.	TRBJ1-5	few	TGTGCCTGGAGTCGGATGGACACTTATCAGCCCCAGCATTTT	CAWSRMDTYQPQHF
TRBV20-1	.	TRBJ1-5	many	TGCAGTGCCCCCGGACAGAGCAATCAGCCCCAGCATTTT	CSAPGQSNQPQHF
TRBV6-5	.	TRBJ2-7	many	TGTGCCAGCAGTGAAACTAGCCCCCACGAGCAGTACTTC	CASSETSPHEQYF
TRBV7-9	TRBD2	TRBJ2-5	.	TGTGCCAGCAGCCAAGGCGGGGGTAGAGGAGGGATCCAGTACTTC	CASSQGGGRGGIQYF
TRBV5-1	.	TRBJ1-5	.	TGCGCCAGCAGAGTTTCGAGCAATCAGCCCCAGCATTTT	CASRVSSNQPQHF
TRBV24-1	.	TRBJ1-5	once	TGTGCCACCAGTGGCGAACAGCCCCAGCATTTT	CATSGEQPQHF
TRBV5-1	.	TRBJ1-2	many	TGCGCCAGCAGCTCCCTCACGGACCTAAACTATGGCTACACCTTC	CASSSLTDLNYGYTF
TRBV5-5	.	TRBJ2-6	many	TGTGCCAGCAGCTCCAAACAGGGTTCTGGGGCCAACGTCCTGACTTTC	CASSSKQGSGANVLTF
TRBV19	.	TRBJ2-7	few	TGTGCCAGTATGAGTAAACAGCGAAACTCCTACGAGCAGTACTTC	CASMSKQRNSYEQYF
TRBV19	.	TRBJ1-5	.	TGTGCCACCGCGGCGGGACGAGATAGCAATCAGCCCCAGCATTTT	CATAAGRDSNQPQHF
TRBV10-2	.	TRBJ1-2	many	TGCGCCAGCAGTGACGCGGGGCGCGGCGGCTACACCTTC	CASSDAGRGGYTF
TRBV20-1	.	TRBJ1-4	.	TGCAGTGCTAGAGATGGGCAGGCAGCAACTAATGAAAAACTGTTTTTT	CSARDGQAATNEKLFF
TRBV29-1	TRBD1	TRBJ1-5	.	TGCAGCGTCTCGACAGGGGGAGGCCAGCCCCAGCATTTT	CSVSTGGGQPQHF